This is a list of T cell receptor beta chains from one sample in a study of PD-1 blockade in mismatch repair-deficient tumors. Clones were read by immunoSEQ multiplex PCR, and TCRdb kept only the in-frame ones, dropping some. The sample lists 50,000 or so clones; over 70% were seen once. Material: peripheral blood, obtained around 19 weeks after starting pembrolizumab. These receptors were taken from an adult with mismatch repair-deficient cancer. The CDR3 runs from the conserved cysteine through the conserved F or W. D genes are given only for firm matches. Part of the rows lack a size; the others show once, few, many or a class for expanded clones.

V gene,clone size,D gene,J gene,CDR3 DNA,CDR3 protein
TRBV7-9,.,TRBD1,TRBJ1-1,TGTGCCAGCAGCTTAGTTCAGGGGGGCCGAGATGAAGCTTTCTTT,CASSLVQGGRDEAFF
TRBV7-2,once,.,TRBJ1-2,TGTGCCAGCAGCTTAAATTTACAGGGAGAGGGCTACACCTTC,CASSLNLQGEGYTF
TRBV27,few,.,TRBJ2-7,TGTGCCAGCAGTCAGAAACCCACCTACGAGCAGTACTTC,CASSQKPTYEQYF
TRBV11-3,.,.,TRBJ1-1,TGTGCCAGCAGCTTAATTGGACGGTTGAACACTGAAGCTTTCTTT,CASSLIGRLNTEAFF
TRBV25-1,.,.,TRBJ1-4,TGTGCCAGCAGTGAATGGGCGGAAAAGAATGAAAAACTGTTTTTT,CASSEWAEKNEKLFF
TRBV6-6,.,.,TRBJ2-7,TGTGCCAGCAGTTACGCGGGGGACAGTGAATACGAGCAGTACTTC,CASSYAGDSEYEQYF
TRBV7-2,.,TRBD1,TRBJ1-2,TGTGCCAGCAGCTTTAGACAGGGGCCCTATGGCTACACCTTC,CASSFRQGPYGYTF
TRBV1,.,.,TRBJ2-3,TGCACCAGCAGTTACCGTGGAGATACGCAGTATTTT,CTSSYRGDTQYF
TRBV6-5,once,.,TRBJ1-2,TGTGCCAGCAGTTACCGCGGGGGGCGCGTTTACTATGGCTACACCTTC,CASSYRGGRVYYGYTF
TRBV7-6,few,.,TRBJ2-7,TGTGCCAGCAGCTTAGAGCCTCCTATGAGGGGGACTACCTACGAGCAGTACTTC,CASSLEPPMRGTTYEQYF
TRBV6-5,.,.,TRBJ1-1,TGTGCCAGCAGTATCAGGGTGGACACTGAAGCTTTCTTT,CASSIRVDTEAFF
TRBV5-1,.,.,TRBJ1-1,TGCGCCAGCAGCTTCGATGGAGGAGGAAACACTGAAGCTTTCTTT,CASSFDGGGNTEAFF
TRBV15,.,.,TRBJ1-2,TGTGCCACCAGCAGAGAGCAGGGAGGCTACACCTTC,CATSREQGGYTF
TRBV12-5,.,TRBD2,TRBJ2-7,TGTGCTAGTGGTTTGGGACTAGCGGGAGCATACGAGCAGTACTTC,CASGLGLAGAYEQYF
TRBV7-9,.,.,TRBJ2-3,TGTGCCAGCAGCCGATCGCTAGCCGGTACAGATACGCAGTATTTT,CASSRSLAGTDTQYF
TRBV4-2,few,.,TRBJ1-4,TGTGCCAGCAGCCAAGGGAGAGGACTGACGAATGAAAAACTGTTTTTT,CASSQGRGLTNEKLFF
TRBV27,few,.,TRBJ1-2,TGTGCCAGCAGTTTCAAACCAGCCATTTATGGCTACACCTTC,CASSFKPAIYGYTF
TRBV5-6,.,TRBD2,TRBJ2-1,TGTGCCAGCAGCTTAGTAGCGGGTAATGAGCAGTTCTTC,CASSLVAGNEQFF
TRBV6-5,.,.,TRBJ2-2,TGTGCCAGCAGACGGGAGTCCGGGGAGCTGTTTTTT,CASRRESGELFF
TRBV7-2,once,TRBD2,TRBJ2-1,TGTGCCAGCAGCTTTAACGGGAGGGCTTACAATGAGCAGTTCTTC,CASSFNGRAYNEQFF
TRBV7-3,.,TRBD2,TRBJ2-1,TGTGCCAGCAGCTTAACGCCCCTAGCGGGAGCCAACAATGAGCAGTTCTTC,CASSLTPLAGANNEQFF
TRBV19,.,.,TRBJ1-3,TGTGCCAGTGGCCGGAGGACCTCTGGAAACACCATATATTTT,CASGRRTSGNTIYF
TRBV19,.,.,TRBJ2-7,TGTGCCAGTAGTCTCGGGACTTCCAGCTCCTACGAGCAGTACTTC,CASSLGTSSSYEQYF
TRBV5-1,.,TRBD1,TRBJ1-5,TGCGCCAGCAGCTTGGAAGGACAGGGTAGCAATCAGCCCCAGCATTTT,CASSLEGQGSNQPQHF
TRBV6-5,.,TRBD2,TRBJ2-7,TGTGCCAGCAGGGCTAGCGGGAGATCGTTTTACGAGCAGTACTTC,CASRASGRSFYEQYF
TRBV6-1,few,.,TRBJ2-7,TGTGCCAGCACTCAGGACTACTCCTACGAGCAGTACTTC,CASTQDYSYEQYF
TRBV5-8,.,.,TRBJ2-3,TGTGCCACCACGAAAGTCCAGCGGAGCACAGATACGCAGTATTTT,CATTKVQRSTDTQYF
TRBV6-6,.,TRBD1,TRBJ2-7,TGTGCCACCTCGACAGGGTCCTACGAGCAGTACTTC,CATSTGSYEQYF
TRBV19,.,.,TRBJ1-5,TGTGCCAGTACCCGGGGGTATAGCAATCAGCCCCAGCATTTT,CASTRGYSNQPQHF
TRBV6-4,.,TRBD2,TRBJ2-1,TGTGCCAGCAGTGAGTCTAGCGGGATGCCGGATGAGCAGTTCTTC,CASSESSGMPDEQFF
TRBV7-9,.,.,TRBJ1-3,TGTGCCAGCAGCCCAAGGGCTTATGGAAACACCATATATTTT,CASSPRAYGNTIYF
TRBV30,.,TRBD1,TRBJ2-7,TGTGCCTGGTGGACAGGGGGCGAGCAGTACTTC,CAWWTGGEQYF
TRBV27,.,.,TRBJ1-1,TGTGCCAGCAGTTTACCGAACAGGGTCGGGCGGGAACAAGCTTTCTTT,CASSLPNRVGREQAFF
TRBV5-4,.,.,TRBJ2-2,TGTGCCAGCAACTTTCAGGGGAACACCGGGGAGCTGTTTTTT,CASNFQGNTGELFF
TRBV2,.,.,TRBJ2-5,TGTGCCAGCAGTAGGGAGACCCAGTACTTC,CASSRETQYF
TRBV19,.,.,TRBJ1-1,TGTGCCAGTAGTATAGAACACAGCAAAGAAGCTTTCTTT,CASSIEHSKEAFF
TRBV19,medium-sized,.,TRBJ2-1,TGTGCCAGTAGTATGAGGGGGGCTAATGAGCAGTTCTTC,CASSMRGANEQFF
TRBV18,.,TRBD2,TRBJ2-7,TGTGCCAGCTCTCCGACTAGCGGGAGGGCCTACGAGCAGTACTTC,CASSPTSGRAYEQYF
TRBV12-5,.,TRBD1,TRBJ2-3,TGTGCTAGTGGTTTGAGAACAGGGGGGGATACGCAGTATTTT,CASGLRTGGDTQYF
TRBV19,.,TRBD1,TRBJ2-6,TGTGCCAGTAGCGACAGGGTCCCTGGGGCCAACGTCCTGACTTTC,CASSDRVPGANVLTF
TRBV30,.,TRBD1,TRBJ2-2,TGTGCCTGGAGGGCCGGGACAGGGATCACCGGGGAGCTGTTTTTT,CAWRAGTGITGELFF
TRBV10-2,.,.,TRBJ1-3,TGCGCCAGCAGTGAATTCCTTCTAGCCGGAAACACCATATATTTT,CASSEFLLAGNTIYF